Here is one T cell receptor beta chain with its context. Produced via immunoSEQ multiplex PCR; TCRdb's table is partial and in-frame only. The sample has fewer than 450,000 clones; 90% are singletons. The record originates from a study of blood T cell repertoires in COVID-19. Study summary: Nucleic acid was either cDNA or gDNA, and it came from T cells, B-cell-depleted T cells, or PBMCs.

With 4 bases clipped from V and 4 bases from J, the junction kept 19 bases outside the gene matches. The CDR3 is 19 amino acids. The germline gives CDR1 LNHNV, CDR2 YYDKDF (reference sequence). Ages ranged from about 18 to 89 years, with residence in 24 US areas. Donors were grouped by their self-reported clinical history. Two negative PCRs, clearance, or symptom resolution had been documented for recovered Cohort 3 donors. J is TRBJ2-1 and V is TRBV15; 7 bases are a match to TRBD2. This sequence originates from a young man who had recovered from COVID-19. The sequencing input was PBMCs or T cells enriched from blood (not recorded which). CDR3 in DNA: TGTGCCACCAGCACCTCCCCGACAAGGTCCGTGCGGGGGTACAATGAGCAGTTCTTC. Translating gives CATSTSPTRSVRGYNEQFF.